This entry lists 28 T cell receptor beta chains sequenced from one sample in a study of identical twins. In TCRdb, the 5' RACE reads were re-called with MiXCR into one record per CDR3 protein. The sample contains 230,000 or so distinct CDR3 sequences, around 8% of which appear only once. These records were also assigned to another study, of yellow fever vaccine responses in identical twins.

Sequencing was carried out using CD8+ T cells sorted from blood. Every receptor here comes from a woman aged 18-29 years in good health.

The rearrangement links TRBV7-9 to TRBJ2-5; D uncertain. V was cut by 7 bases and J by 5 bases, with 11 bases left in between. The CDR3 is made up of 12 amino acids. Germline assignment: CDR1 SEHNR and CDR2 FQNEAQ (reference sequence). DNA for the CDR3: TGTGCCAGCACCGGGCGTACGGAGACCCAGTACTTC. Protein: CASTGRTETQYF.

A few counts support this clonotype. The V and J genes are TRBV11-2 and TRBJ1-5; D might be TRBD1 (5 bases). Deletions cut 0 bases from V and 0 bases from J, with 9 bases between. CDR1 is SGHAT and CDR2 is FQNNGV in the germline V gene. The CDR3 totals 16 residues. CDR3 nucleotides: TGTGCCAGCAGCTTAGAAGGGGTTTATAGCAATCAGCCCCAGCATTTT. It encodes CASSLEGVYSNQPQHF. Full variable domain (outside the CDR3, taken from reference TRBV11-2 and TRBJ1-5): EAGVAQSPRYKIIEKRQSVAFWCNPISGHATLYWYQQILGQGPKLLIQFQNNGVVDDSQLPKDRFSAERLKGVDSTLKIQPAKLEDSAVYLCASSLEGVYSNQPQHFGDGTRLSIL.

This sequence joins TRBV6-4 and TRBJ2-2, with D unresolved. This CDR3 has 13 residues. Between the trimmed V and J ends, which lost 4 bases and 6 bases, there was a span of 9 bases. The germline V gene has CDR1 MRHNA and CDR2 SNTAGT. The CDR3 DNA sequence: TGTGCCAGCAGTGCCACCGAGGCCGGGGAGCTGTTTTTT. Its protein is CASSATEAGELFF.

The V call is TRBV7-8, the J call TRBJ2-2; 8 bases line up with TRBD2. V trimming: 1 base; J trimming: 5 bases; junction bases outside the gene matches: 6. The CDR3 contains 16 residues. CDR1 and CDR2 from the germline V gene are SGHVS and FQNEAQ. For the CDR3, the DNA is TGTGCCAGCAGCTTAGTGGGAGCGGGAGCTACCGGGGAGCTGTTTTTT. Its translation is CASSLVGAGATGELFF.

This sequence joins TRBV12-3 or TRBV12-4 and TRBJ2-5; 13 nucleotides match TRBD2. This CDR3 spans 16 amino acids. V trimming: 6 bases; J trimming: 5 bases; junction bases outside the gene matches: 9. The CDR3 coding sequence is TGTGCCAGCAGAACTAGCGGGAGGGGGGCACCGGAGACCCAGTACTTC. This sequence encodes CASRTSGRGAPETQYF.

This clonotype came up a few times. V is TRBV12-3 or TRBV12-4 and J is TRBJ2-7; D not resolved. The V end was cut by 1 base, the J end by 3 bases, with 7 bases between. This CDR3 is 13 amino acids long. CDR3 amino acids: CASSLEIYYEQYF. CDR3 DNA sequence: TGTGCCAGCAGTTTAGAGATTTACTACGAGCAGTACTTC.

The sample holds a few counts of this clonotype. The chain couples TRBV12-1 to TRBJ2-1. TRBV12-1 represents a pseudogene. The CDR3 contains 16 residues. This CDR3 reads CASSFEYGDVYNEQFF. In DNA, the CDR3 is TGTGCCAGCAGCTTTGAGTATGGCGATGTCTACAATGAGCAGTTCTTC.

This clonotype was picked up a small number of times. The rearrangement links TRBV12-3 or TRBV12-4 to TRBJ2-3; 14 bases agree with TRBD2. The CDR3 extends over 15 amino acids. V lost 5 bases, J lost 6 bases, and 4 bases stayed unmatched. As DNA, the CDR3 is TGTGCCAGCAGTGCCAGGACTAGCGGGGGGGATACGCAGTATTTT. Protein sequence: CASSARTSGGDTQYF.

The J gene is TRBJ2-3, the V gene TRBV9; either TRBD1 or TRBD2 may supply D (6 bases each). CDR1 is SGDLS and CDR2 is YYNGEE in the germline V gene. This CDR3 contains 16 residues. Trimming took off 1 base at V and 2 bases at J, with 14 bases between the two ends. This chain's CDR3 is CASSVYGGGFTDTQYF. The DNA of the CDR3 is TGTGCCAGCAGCGTATACGGGGGCGGCTTCACAGATACGCAGTATTTT.

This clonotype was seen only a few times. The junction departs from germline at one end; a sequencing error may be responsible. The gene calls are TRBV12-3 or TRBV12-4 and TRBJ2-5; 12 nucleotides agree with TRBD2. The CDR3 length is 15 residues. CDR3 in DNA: TGTGTCAGCAGACCTCGGACTAGCGGGGAAGAGACCCAGTACTTC. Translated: CVSRPRTSGEETQYF.

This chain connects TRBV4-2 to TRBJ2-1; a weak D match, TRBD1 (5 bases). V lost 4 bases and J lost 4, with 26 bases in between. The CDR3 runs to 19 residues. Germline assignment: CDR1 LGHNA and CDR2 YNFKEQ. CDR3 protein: CASSLHDTDGARFYNEQFF. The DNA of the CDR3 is TGTGCCAGCAGCCTACACGACACGGATGGGGCGCGGTTTTACAATGAGCAGTTCTTC.

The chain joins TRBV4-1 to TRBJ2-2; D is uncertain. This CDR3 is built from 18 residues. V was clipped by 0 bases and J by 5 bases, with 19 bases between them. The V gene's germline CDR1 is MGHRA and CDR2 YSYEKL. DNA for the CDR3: TGCGCCAGCAGCCAAGATTTAGGGCCATTGGGCGGAACCGGGGAGCTGTTTTTT. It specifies CASSQDLGPLGGTGELFF.

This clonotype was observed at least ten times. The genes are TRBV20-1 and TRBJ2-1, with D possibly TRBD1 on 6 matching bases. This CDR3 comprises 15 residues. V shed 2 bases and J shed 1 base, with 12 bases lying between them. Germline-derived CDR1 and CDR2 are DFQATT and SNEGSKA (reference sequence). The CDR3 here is CSARRQEHSYNEQFF. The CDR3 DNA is TGCAGTGCTAGACGACAGGAACATTCCTACAATGAGCAGTTCTTC.

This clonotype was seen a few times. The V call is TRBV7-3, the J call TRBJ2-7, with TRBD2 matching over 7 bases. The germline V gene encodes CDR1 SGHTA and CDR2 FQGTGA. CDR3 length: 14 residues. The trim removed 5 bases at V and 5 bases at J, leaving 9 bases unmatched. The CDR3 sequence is CASSPGAGDHEQYF. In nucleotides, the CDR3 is TGTGCCAGCAGCCCTGGTGCGGGGGACCACGAGCAGTACTTC.

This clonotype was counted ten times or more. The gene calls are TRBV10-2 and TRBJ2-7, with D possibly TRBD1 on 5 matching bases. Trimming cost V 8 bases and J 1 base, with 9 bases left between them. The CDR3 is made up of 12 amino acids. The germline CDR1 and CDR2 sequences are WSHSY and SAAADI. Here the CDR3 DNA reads TGCGCCAGCGGAGACAGTTCCTACGAGCAGTACTTC. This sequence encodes CASGDSSYEQYF.

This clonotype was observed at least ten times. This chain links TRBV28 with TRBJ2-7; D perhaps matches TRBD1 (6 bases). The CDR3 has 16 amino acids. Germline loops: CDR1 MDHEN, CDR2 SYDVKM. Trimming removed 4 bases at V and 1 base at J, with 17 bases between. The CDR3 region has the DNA TGTGCCAGCAGTTCGGTTCGACAGGAAGATTCCTACGAGCAGTACTTC. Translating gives CASSSVRQEDSYEQYF.

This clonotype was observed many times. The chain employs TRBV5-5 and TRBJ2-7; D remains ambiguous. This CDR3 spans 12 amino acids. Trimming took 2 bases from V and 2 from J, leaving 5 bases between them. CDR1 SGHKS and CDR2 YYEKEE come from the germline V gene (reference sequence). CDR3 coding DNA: TGTGCCAGCAGCTTCACGGCCTACGAGCAGTACTTC. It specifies CASSFTAYEQYF.

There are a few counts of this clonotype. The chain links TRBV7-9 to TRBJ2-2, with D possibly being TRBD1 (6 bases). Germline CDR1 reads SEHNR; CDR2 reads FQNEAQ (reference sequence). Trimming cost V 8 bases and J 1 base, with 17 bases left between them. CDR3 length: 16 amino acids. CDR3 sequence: CASSWRQVMNTGELFF. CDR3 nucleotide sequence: TGTGCCAGCTCATGGAGACAGGTGATGAACACCGGGGAGCTGTTTTTT.

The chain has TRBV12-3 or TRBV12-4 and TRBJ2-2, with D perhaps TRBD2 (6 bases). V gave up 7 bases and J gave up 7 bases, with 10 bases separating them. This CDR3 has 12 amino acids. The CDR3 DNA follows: TGTGCCAGCACACAGGAGGGCGGGGAGCTGTTTTTT. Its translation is CASTQEGGELFF.

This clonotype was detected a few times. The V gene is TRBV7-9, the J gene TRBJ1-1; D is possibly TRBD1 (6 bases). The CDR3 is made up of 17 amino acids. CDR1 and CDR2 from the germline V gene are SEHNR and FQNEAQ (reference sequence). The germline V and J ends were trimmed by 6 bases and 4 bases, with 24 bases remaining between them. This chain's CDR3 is CASRPRGRGGSGTEAFF. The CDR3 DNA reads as TGTGCCAGCAGGCCTCGGGGAAGGGGGGGGTCTGGCACTGAAGCTTTCTTT.

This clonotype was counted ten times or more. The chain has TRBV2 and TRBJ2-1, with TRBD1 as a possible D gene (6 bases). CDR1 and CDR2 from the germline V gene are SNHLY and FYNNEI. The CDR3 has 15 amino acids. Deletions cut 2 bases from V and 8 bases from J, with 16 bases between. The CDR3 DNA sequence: TGTGCCAGCAGTGAATGGGGGTTTGGGGGCGATGAGCAGTTCTTC. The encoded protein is CASSEWGFGGDEQFF.

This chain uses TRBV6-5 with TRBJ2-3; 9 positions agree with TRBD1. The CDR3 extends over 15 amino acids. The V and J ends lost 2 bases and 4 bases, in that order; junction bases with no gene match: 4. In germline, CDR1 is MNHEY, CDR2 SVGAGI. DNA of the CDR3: TGTGCCAGCAGTTACGGACAGGGGCAGGCAGATACGCAGTATTTT. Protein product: CASSYGQGQADTQYF.

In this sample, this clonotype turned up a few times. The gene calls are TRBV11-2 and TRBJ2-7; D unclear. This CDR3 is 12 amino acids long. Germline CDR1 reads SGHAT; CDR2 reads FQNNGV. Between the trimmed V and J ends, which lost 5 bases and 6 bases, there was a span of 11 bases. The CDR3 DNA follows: TGTGCCAGCAGCACACAGTCGGCCGAGCAGTACTTC. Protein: CASSTQSAEQYF.

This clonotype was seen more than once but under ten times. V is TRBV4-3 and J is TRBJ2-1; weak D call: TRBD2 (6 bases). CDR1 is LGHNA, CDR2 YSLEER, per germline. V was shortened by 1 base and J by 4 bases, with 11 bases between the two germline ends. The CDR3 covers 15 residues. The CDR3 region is CASSQGLGSYNEQFF. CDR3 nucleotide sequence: TGCGCCAGCAGCCAAGGACTAGGGTCATACAATGAGCAGTTCTTC.

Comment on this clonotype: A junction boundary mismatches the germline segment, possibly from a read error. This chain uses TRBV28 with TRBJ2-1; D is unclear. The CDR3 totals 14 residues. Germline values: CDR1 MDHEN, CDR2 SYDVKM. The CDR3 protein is CASILTSSHNEQFF. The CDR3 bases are TGTGCCAGCATCCTGACGAGCTCCCACAATGAGCAGTTCTTC.

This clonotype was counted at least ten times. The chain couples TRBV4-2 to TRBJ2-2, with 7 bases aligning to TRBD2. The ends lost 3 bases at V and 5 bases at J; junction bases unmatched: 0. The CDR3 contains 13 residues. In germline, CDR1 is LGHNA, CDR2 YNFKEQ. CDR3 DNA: TGTGCCAGCAGCCAGGGGGGGACCGGGGAGCTGTTTTTT. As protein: CASSQGGTGELFF.

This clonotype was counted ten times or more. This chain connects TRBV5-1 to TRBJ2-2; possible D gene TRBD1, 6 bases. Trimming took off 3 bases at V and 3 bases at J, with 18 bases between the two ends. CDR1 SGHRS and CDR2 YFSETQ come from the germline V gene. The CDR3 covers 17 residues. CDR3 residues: CASSSVGHGLDTGELFF. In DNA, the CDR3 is TGCGCCAGCAGCTCAGTGGGACACGGCTTGGACACCGGGGAGCTGTTTTTT.

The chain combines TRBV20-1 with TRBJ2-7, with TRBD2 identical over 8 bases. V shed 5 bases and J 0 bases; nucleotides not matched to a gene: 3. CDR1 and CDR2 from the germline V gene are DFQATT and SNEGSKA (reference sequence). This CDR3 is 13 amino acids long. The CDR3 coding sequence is TGCAGTGCTGGGACTAGACACTCCTACGAGCAGTACTTC. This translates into CSAGTRHSYEQYF.